Presented here are 22 T cell receptor beta chains from one specimen sequenced in a study of cytomegalovirus exposure and HLA in healthy donors. 60 Vbeta and 13 Jbeta primers were used in PCR. Libraries were prepared by immunoSEQ multiplex PCR; TCRdb keeps only in-frame clonotypes and omits some of them. This table has approximately 200,000 clones, more than 60% appearing once. The source material was PBMCs. Receptors were obtained from a girl aged 2-9 years in good health and CMV-seronegative.

The J gene is TRBJ2-3, the V gene TRBV5-6; D might be TRBD1 (5 bases). The germline V gene encodes CDR1 SGHDT and CDR2 YYEEEE. Trimming shortened V by 6 bases and J by 4 bases, and 15 bases separated the two germline ends. This CDR3 spans 14 amino acids. CDR3 residues: CASTPTRVSDTQYF. The CDR3 DNA sequence: TGTGCCAGCACCCCGACCAGGGTGTCAGATACGCAGTATTTT.

This clone has more than one count but fewer than ten. The rearrangement joins TRBV11-2 to TRBJ2-2; no reliable D call. CDR3 length: 15 residues. The germline gives CDR1 SGHAT, CDR2 FQNNGV. Between the trimmed V and J ends, which lost 2 bases and 6 bases, there was a span of 13 bases. CDR3 DNA sequence: TGTGCCAGCAGCTTACGTCGAAGAGAAGCCGGGGAGCTGTTTTTT. Translation gives CASSLRRREAGELFF. The full variable domain, with the rest looked up from reference TRBV11-2 and TRBJ2-2, is EAGVAQSPRYKIIEKRQSVAFWCNPISGHATLYWYQQILGQGPKLLIQFQNNGVVDDSQLPKDRFSAERLKGVDSTLKIQPAKLEDSAVYLCASSLRRREAGELFFGEGSRLTVL.

V usage is TRBV9 and J usage is TRBJ2-7, with TRBD1 matching 7 bases. The CDR3 has 16 amino acids. Germline CDR1 reads SGDLS; CDR2 reads YYNGEE. With 0 bases clipped from V and 2 bases from J, the junction kept 8 bases outside the gene matches. The CDR3: CASSVGQGDPPYEQYF. In DNA, the CDR3 is TGTGCCAGCAGCGTAGGTCAGGGGGATCCCCCCTACGAGCAGTACTTC. The whole variable domain, filled in from reference TRBV9 and TRBJ2-7, reads DSGVTQTPKHLITATGQRVTLRCSPRSGDLSVYWYQQSLDQGLQFLIQYYNGEERAKGNILERFSAQQFPDLHSELNLSSLELGDSALYFCASSVGQGDPPYEQYFGPGTRLTVT.

This clone appeared once. V and J are TRBV10-1 and TRBJ1-1; maybe TRBD1 (5 bases). Trimming took off 2 bases at V and 4 bases at J, with 14 bases between the two ends. Germline V lookup: CDR1 WNHNN, CDR2 SYGVQD (reference sequence). The CDR3 contains 15 residues. The CDR3 reads CASSERAQGTTEAFF. The CDR3 nucleotides read TGCGCCAGCAGTGAGAGAGCGCAGGGAACCACTGAAGCTTTCTTT.

V usage is TRBV15 and J usage is TRBJ2-7; TRBD1 matches 10 bases. CDR3 size: 16 residues. Germline CDR1 reads LNHNV; CDR2 reads YYDKDF (reference sequence). Trimming cost V 8 bases and J 5 bases; bases outside gene matches: 15. The CDR3 here is CATAKRDRGETDEQYF. CDR3 DNA: TGTGCCACCGCTAAAAGGGACAGGGGTGAGACGGACGAGCAGTACTTC.

Remarks on this clone: Germline is not matched at one junction end, which may reflect a read error. The chain employs TRBV6-5 and TRBJ2-2; 8 bases are a match to TRBD2. The CDR3 has 13 residues. Germline V lookup: CDR1 MNHEY, CDR2 SVGAGI. DNA for the CDR3: TGTGCCAGCAGTTACTCGAACGGGGGGGGGCTGTTTTTT. Residues: CASSYSNGGGLFF.

Only a few counts were recorded for this clone. The chain couples TRBV4-1 to TRBJ2-3; 10 bases are a match to TRBD2. The CDR3 totals 20 residues. V was clipped by 3 bases and J by 4 bases; unmatched bases: 19. From germline, CDR1 is MGHRA and CDR2 YSYEKL. The CDR3 DNA follows: TGCGCCAGCAGCCAGCGAGCATTGGTAGCGGGGGGTCTGTACTCAGATACGCAGTATTTT. This translates into CASSQRALVAGGLYSDTQYF.

There are a few counts of this clone. V is TRBV2 and J is TRBJ2-3; 9 bases agree with TRBD1. V was clipped by 9 bases and J by 4 bases; unmatched bases: 5. The CDR3 contains 13 residues. Germline assignment: CDR1 SNHLY and CDR2 FYNNEI. CDR3 coding DNA: TGTGCCAGAGGGGACAGGGCGCCAGATACGCAGTATTTT. Its translation: CARGDRAPDTQYF.

V and J are TRBV20-1 and TRBJ1-1; D uncertain. Germline values: CDR1 DFQATT, CDR2 SNEGSKA (reference sequence). Trimming removed 6 bases from V and 1 base from J, with 6 bases in between. The length of the CDR3 is 11 residues. The CDR3 spells CSAQQNTEAFF. In DNA, the CDR3 is TGCAGTGCACAACAGAACACTGAAGCTTTCTTT.

This chain links TRBV28 with TRBJ1-1; 7 bases are a match to TRBD1. This CDR3 is 14 amino acids long. V lost 6 bases and J lost 5; bases outside the gene matches: 9. Looked up from germline, CDR1 is MDHEN and CDR2 is SYDVKM. The CDR3 loop is CASSSRDRETEAFF. Here the CDR3 DNA reads TGTGCCAGCAGCTCCAGAGACAGGGAGACTGAAGCTTTCTTT.

This clone came up a few times. The V call is TRBV5-4, the J call TRBJ2-3; TRBD2 matches 9 bases. Germline loops: CDR1 SGHNT, CDR2 YYREEE (reference sequence). This CDR3 contains 18 residues. Germline trimming cut 4 bases from V and 3 bases from J; bases unmatched to any gene: 15. CDR3 protein: CASSPGPLREGGTDTQYF. CDR3 bases: TGTGCCAGCAGCCCAGGTCCTCTGCGGGAGGGGGGTACAGATACGCAGTATTTT.

The chain employs TRBV4-2 and TRBJ2-1; 9 nucleotides align to TRBD2. Looked up from germline, CDR1 is LGHNA and CDR2 is YNFKEQ. There are 17 residues in the CDR3. J lost 2 bases, V lost 0 bases, and 5 bases had no gene match. The CDR3 is CASSQEGVAGAYNEQFF. The CDR3 DNA is TGTGCCAGCAGCCAAGAAGGGGTAGCGGGAGCCTACAATGAGCAGTTCTTC.

This chain uses TRBV6-1 with TRBJ2-3, with a tentative D call TRBD1 (6 bases). V dropped 3 bases and J dropped 1 base, with 17 bases sitting between them. Germline CDR1 MNHNS, CDR2 SASEGT. This CDR3 spans 17 amino acids. CDR3 in amino acids: CASSDNSWGPRTDTQYF. The CDR3 DNA reads as TGTGCCAGCAGTGATAATAGTTGGGGGCCCCGCACAGATACGCAGTATTTT.

The CDR3: CASSQQGVAGELFF. The CDR3 nucleotides are TGCGCCAGCAGCCAGCAGGGGGTGGCTGGGGAGCTGTTTTTT. The chain combines TRBV4-1 with TRBJ2-2; TRBD1 aligns across 7 bases. CDR1 and CDR2 (germline): MGHRA, YSYEKL. After removal of 3 bases from V and 8 bases from J, the junction contained 6 bases not matched to a gene. This CDR3 is 14 amino acids long.

The chain couples TRBV4-1 to TRBJ2-7; 9 nucleotides agree with TRBD1. V shed 2 bases, J shed 3 bases, and the junction held 5 bases outside the gene matches. This CDR3 spans 15 amino acids. Germline values: CDR1 MGHRA, CDR2 YSYEKL. The CDR3 region is CASSQLRDRVYEQYF. In nucleotides, the CDR3 is TGCGCCAGCAGCCAACTACGGGACAGGGTCTACGAGCAGTACTTC.

The CDR3 sequence is CASSVAWLAWETQYF. The CDR3 nucleotides are TGTGCCAGCAGCGTAGCTTGGCTAGCGTGGGAGACCCAGTACTTC. This chain uses TRBV9 with TRBJ2-5; D may be TRBD2 (6 bases). The V end lost 0 bases, the J end lost 5 bases, and 14 bases lay between the germline ends. This CDR3 is built from 15 residues. From germline, CDR1 is SGDLS and CDR2 YYNGEE.

V and J are TRBV2 and TRBJ2-2; a weak D match, TRBD1 (5 bases). The CDR3 loop spans 14 amino acids. Trimming shortened V by 8 bases and J by 0 bases, and 10 bases separated the two germline ends. Per the germline V gene, CDR1 is SNHLY and CDR2 is FYNNEI. For the CDR3, the DNA is TGTGCCAGCTCTGTCAGGGCGAACACCGGGGAGCTGTTTTTT. Translating gives CASSVRANTGELFF.

The chain is built from TRBV2 and TRBJ2-7, with a weak D call TRBD1 (5 bases). CDR1 and CDR2 from the germline V gene are SNHLY and FYNNEI. The CDR3 sequence is 13 residues long. Trimming removed 2 bases at V and 7 bases at J, with 12 bases between. The CDR3 loop reads CASSEQGWGEQYF. The CDR3, as DNA: TGTGCCAGCAGTGAACAGGGTTGGGGAGAGCAGTACTTC. The full variable domain, in which reference TRBV2 and TRBJ2-7 provide the parts outside the CDR3, is EPEVTQTPSHQVTQMGQEVILRCVPISNHLYFYWYRQILGQKVEFLVSFYNNEISEKSEIFDDQFSVERPDGSNFTLKIRSTKLEDSAMYFCASSEQGWGEQYFGPGTRLTVT.

The chain recombines TRBV27 with TRBJ2-3, with 14 bases lining up with TRBD2. The CDR3 is 17 amino acids. CDR1 is MNHEY and CDR2 is SMNVEV in the germline V gene (reference sequence). V lost 6 bases, J lost 4 bases, and 9 bases stayed unmatched. Here the CDR3 reads CASSPIGTSGRPDTQYF. As DNA, the CDR3 is TGTGCCAGCAGCCCAATAGGGACTAGCGGGAGACCAGATACGCAGTATTTT.

The V call is TRBV19, the J call TRBJ2-7; 11 positions agree with TRBD2. The ends lost 5 bases at V and 3 bases at J; junction bases unmatched: 6. Germline values: CDR1 LNHDA, CDR2 SQIVND (reference sequence). This CDR3 contains 15 residues. CDR3 residues: CASSFKTSGIYEQYF. CDR3 nucleotide sequence: TGTGCCAGTAGTTTCAAGACTAGCGGGATCTACGAGCAGTACTTC.

J is TRBJ2-7 and V is TRBV11-3; tentatively, D is TRBD2 (6 bases). CDR1 is SGHNT and CDR2 is YENEEA in the germline V gene. CDR3 length: 15 residues. The ends were cut back, 2 bases at V and 2 bases at J, with 13 bases in the middle. DNA for the CDR3: TGTGCCAGCAGCTTAAATCCCGGGGGAGCCTACGAGCAGTACTTC. Amino acid sequence: CASSLNPGGAYEQYF.

This clone occurred once. This sequence joins TRBV9 and TRBJ1-6; the D gene is possibly TRBD1 (6 bases). The germline CDR1 and CDR2 sequences are SGDLS and YYNGEE. The CDR3 loop spans 15 amino acids. Trimming removed 2 bases from V and 2 bases from J, with 8 bases in between. The CDR3 region has the DNA TGTGCCAGCAGCGTTGGGACACCCTATAATTCACCCCTCCACTTT. Residues: CASSVGTPYNSPLHF.